Detailed here is one TCR beta chain. Its antigen is unidentified. Germline and genes: mouse. The read finishes 4 residues shy of the CDR3 end, and the germline J gene is used to complete it. RNA extraction and reverse transcription yielded cDNA as sequencing template. Data came from immunoSEQ multiplex PCR; TCRdb stores just in-frame clones and leaves some out. In total the sample includes about 110,000 clones, none of them seen once. These data come from a study of CD8+ T cells in alopecia areata. Study outcomes and limitations: The study found TCR sharing across patients less clear than in mice, possibly for HLA reasons.

The CDR3 is 15 residues long. V dropped 0 bases and J dropped 4; count of bases not matched to a gene: 5. Germline V lookup: CDR1 NSQYPW, CDR2 LRSPGD (reference sequence). The TCR sequence derives from a C3H/HeJ mouse with alopecia areata. For the strain, the MHC haplotype given is H2-k. The genes are TRBV1 and TRBJ1-1, with TRBD1 matching 7 bases. Sequenced sample: lesional skin. CDR3 in amino acids: CTCSADDREGTEVFF. CDR3 bases read: TGCACCTGCAGTGCAGATGACAGGGAGGGCACA.